This T cell receptor beta chain was retrieved from a study of low-dose radiotherapy and immunotherapy resistance in tumors. Study background: Aspirin was taken orally at 300 mg daily by patients, and this continued for four cycles from cycle 1 day 1.

Time point: before trial treatment. Gene-specific TRAV and TRBV primers were used for first-strand cDNA, covering alpha and beta chains. Amplification of TCRs used a constant-region primer and V-primer adapter for roughly 21 PCR cycles. TCRdb used MiXCR to reprocess the reads, holding one entry per CDR3 protein. There are some 88,000 distinct CDR3 sequences in the sample; 9% to 9.5% occur only once, and more than 0.85% lies in the top ten. This clonotype was counted ten times or more. The TCR originated in a male donor with prostate cancer. Material: PBMCs, obtained before treatment.

CDR3 DNA: TGTGCCAGCAGCCAAGAAGTCAGAGGGAGGTATGGGGCCAACGTCCTGACTTTC. Translating it yields CASSQEVRGRYGANVLTF. The chain links TRBV4-2 to TRBJ2-6; D possibly corresponds to TRBD2 (6 bases). The CDR3 spans 18 residues. CDR1 LGHNA and CDR2 YNFKEQ come from the germline V gene. The V gene lost 0 bases and the J gene lost 3 bases, with 15 bases spanning the gap.